This TCR beta chain was identified in a study of siplizumab effects on memory and regulatory T cells. Study-level findings and limits: Naive T cells looked more diverse than memory cells, and they looked like major contributors to the alloresponse. Siplizumab produced a significant drop in alloreactive sequences attributable to unstimulated CD4+ memory cells.

Per sample, roughly 10^5 TCR templates were assayed. Assay: immunoSEQ multiplex PCR; the TCRdb copy retains only in-frame clones and omits some. The sample records around 100,000 clones, about 94% being singletons. With regard to this clone: Its antigen is not identified.

This CDR3 comprises 16 residues. The sample comprised non-Treg CD4+ T cells sorted from blood. The genes are TRBV21-1 and TRBJ1-6; no check of the table's D call, TRBD1, against the DNA was made. TRBV21-1 is a listed pseudogene. The sequence was collected from a human donor in good health. The DNA for the CDR3 is TGTGCCAGCAGCAAAGCGCTCCGGCAGACAAATTCACCCCTCCACTTT. Its protein product is CASSKALRQTNSPLHF.